The T cell receptor (beta chain) under discussion was sequenced for a study of blood T cell repertoires in COVID-19. Study background: Collection of acute and convalescent COVID-19 samples took place in the United States, Italy and Spain. PBMCs, B-cell-depleted T cells, or T cells provided the cDNA or gDNA that made up the material.

The CDR3 spans 17 residues. Germline lookup yields CDR1 MGHRA and CDR2 YSYEKL. Trimming cost V 1 base and J 3 bases, with 16 bases left between them. Authors' data handling: Estimates of nucleated cell counts were drawn from the amplification of reference gene primers. The repertoire was sequenced with immunoSEQ multiplex PCR; TCRdb's copy has only in-frame clones and lacks some. The DNA was the basis for D and trimming; V, J and clone size are from that table. This table has under 130,000 clones, about 90% appearing once. The rearrangement uses TRBV4-1 and TRBJ1-3; TRBD1 might be the D (5 bases). Specimen: peripheral blood. This TCR came from a human donor in a cohort sampled during active COVID-19. CDR3 nucleotides: TGCGCCAGCAGCCAAGTAGGGCAGGGACTTTTTGGAAACACCATATATTTT. This gives the protein CASSQVGQGLFGNTIYF.